This is a list of T cell receptor beta chains from one sample in a study of T-cell memory formation after mild COVID-19. TCRdb reanalysed the 5' RACE reads using MiXCR and keeps one entry per CDR3 protein. The sample consists of fewer than 700,000 distinct CDR3 sequences, about 20% of them appearing once. Sequenced: PBMCs or a T cell subset sorted from them (not recorded which). The receptors were gathered from an adult woman who had mild COVID-19 (a few samples of this study predate the infection). Cell type and time point are not known. Both conserved end residues are part of each CDR3.

>TRBV5-1|TRBJ2-3
CASSLRAVGDTQYF
>TRBV7-2|TRBJ1-3
CASSFGQKGNTIYF
>TRBV4-1|TRBJ2-1
CASSQDPPGVREQFF
>TRBV6-5|TRBJ1-2
CASSYLRSNYGYTF
>TRBV20-1|TRBJ2-2
CSARPQGAFTGELFF
>TRBV20-1|TRBJ1-1
CSAGDRGAGTEAFF
>TRBV5-1|TRBJ1-2
CASSLTGKSRGGYTF
>TRBV12-3/TRBV12-4|TRBJ1-6
CASSPGGGPNSPLHF
>TRBV7-9|TRBJ1-1
CASSGGDYTEAFF
>TRBV5-6|TRBJ2-3
CASSFGTGVVTQYF
>TRBV29-1|TRBJ1-2
CSVPGRSAGYTF
>TRBV5-1|TRBJ2-7
CASRPGQGSYEQYF
>TRBV12-5|TRBJ1-5
CASGIGVGPQHF
>TRBV15|TRBJ1-5
CATSRGGRFQPQHF
>TRBV24-1|TRBJ1-5
CATSAIGQGDQPQHF
>TRBV15|TRBJ1-2
CATSADRVGYTF
>TRBV18|TRBJ1-1
CASSPGRMNTEAFF
>TRBV28|TRBJ1-2
CASSSTPANYGYTF
>TRBV4-1|TRBJ2-7
CASSHSVTDYYEQYF
>TRBV6-2/TRBV6-3|TRBJ1-1
CASSRGWDSLEAFF
>TRBV3-1|TRBJ2-5
CASSDYRTGHKETQYF
>TRBV7-9|TRBJ1-1
CASSFGQGASNTEAFF
>TRBV28|TRBJ1-2
CASSFSQEYGYTF
>TRBV7-3|TRBJ2-1
CASSLTGSNEQFF
>TRBV7-9|TRBJ2-2
CASSSSQTSDKYTGELFF
>TRBV20-1|TRBJ2-1
CSAPGTSGSEDEQFF
>TRBV14|TRBJ2-3
CASRLRGEDTQYF
>TRBV20-1|TRBJ1-2
CSARGVGQGYGYTF
>TRBV2|TRBJ2-5
CASSEGPVYQETQYF
>TRBV4-1|TRBJ2-7
CASSRPQASHEQYF
>TRBV4-3|TRBJ1-2
CASSQDIAGSYGYTF